This T cell receptor (beta chain) was identified during a study of blood T cell repertoires in COVID-19. Study as a whole: Sites across the United States, Italy and Spain contributed samples from acute and convalescent COVID-19. From T cells, B-cell-depleted T cells, or PBMCs came the material, which was cDNA or gDNA.

Per the original methods: Estimation of nucleated cell counts was performed using reference gene primer amplification. This table comes from immunoSEQ multiplex PCR, and its TCRdb copy is limited to in-frame clones, with some not included. The D gene and trimming were derived from the DNA, and the V and J assignments and clone size from that table. This table has about 230,000 clones, 86% appearing once. V was pared by 2 bases and J by 2 bases, with 4 bases between. This CDR3 contains 14 residues. Germline CDR1 reads MNHNS; CDR2 reads SASEGT. One Seattle source followed patients from active infection through their disease course.

Sequencing input: peripheral blood. This clonotype originated in a man aged 50-59 years with COVID-19, enrolled during active disease. The J gene is TRBJ2-6, the V gene TRBV6-1, with unresolved D. The CDR3 DNA follows: TGTGCCAGCAGTGAACAGGCTGGGGCCAACGTCCTGACTTTC. Protein sequence: CASSEQAGANVLTF.